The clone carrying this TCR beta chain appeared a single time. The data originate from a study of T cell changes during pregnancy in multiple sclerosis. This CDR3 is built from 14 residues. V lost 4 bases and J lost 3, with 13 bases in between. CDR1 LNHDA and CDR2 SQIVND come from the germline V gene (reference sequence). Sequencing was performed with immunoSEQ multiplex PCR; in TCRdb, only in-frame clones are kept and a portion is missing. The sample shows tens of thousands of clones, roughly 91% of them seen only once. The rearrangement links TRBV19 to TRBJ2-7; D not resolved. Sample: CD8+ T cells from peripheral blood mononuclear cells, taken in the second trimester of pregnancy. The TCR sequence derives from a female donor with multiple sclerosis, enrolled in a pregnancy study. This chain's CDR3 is CASSRQTLDYEQYF. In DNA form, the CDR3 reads TGTGCCAGTAGTAGGCAGACACTTGACTACGAGCAGTACTTC.